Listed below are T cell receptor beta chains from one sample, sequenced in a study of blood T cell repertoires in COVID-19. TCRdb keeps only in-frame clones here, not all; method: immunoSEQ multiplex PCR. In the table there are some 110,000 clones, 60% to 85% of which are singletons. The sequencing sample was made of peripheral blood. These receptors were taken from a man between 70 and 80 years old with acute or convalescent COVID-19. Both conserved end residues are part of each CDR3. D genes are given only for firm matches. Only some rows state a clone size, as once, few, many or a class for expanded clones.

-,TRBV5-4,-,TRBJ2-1,CASSSVSLGEEEQFF,TGTGCCAGCAGCTCTGTATCTCTCGGAGAGGAGGAGCAGTTCTTC
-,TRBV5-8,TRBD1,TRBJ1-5,CASSQGQGATQPQHF,TGTGCCAGCAGCCAAGGACAGGGGGCCACTCAGCCCCAGCATTTT
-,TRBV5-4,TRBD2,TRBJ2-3,CASSKRESTDTQYF,TGTGCCAGCAGCAAGCGGGAGAGCACAGATACGCAGTATTTT
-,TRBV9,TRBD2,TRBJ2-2,CASSVVGAGGYTGELFF,TGTGCCAGCAGCGTAGTTGGGGCGGGAGGATACACCGGGGAGCTGTTTTTT
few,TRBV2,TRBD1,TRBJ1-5,CASTGQGELGNQPQHF,TGTGCCAGCACCGGACAGGGGGAGCTGGGCAATCAGCCCCAGCATTTT
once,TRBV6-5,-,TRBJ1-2,CASSYAEYYGYTF,TGTGCCAGCAGTTACGCGGAATACTATGGCTACACCTTC
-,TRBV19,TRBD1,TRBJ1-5,CASSTDRGGNQPQHF,TGTGCCAGTAGTACGGACAGGGGCGGTAATCAGCCCCAGCATTTT
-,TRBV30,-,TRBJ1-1,CAWIQIRDKRTEAFF,TGTGCCTGGATCCAAATCCGGGACAAAAGAACTGAAGCTTTCTTT
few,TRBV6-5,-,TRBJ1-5,CASRDTPWGNQPQHF,TGTGCCAGCAGAGACACCCCTTGGGGCAATCAGCCCCAGCATTTT
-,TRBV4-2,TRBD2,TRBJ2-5,CASSQVSGGPGETQYF,TGTGCCAGCAGCCAAGTTAGCGGGGGGCCCGGGGAGACCCAGTACTTC
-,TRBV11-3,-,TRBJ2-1,CASSLEGGGNEQFF,TGTGCCAGCAGCTTAGAGGGAGGAGGTAATGAGCAGTTCTTC
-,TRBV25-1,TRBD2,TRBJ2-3,CASSGSGGDTQYF,TGTGCCAGCAGCGGCTCGGGGGGAGATACGCAGTATTTT
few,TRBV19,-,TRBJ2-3,CASSSGDTQYF,TGTGCCAGTAGTTCGGGGGATACGCAGTATTTT
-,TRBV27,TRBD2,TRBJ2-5,CASSSGTSVFHETQYF,TGTGCCAGCAGTTCCGGGACTAGCGTTTTCCACGAGACCCAGTACTTC
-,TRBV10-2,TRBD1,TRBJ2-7,CASSESMDRGLYEQYF,TGCGCCAGCAGTGAGTCCATGGACAGGGGACTTTACGAGCAGTACTTC
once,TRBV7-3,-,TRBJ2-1,CASSLVSGGFSSYNEQFF,TGTGCCAGCAGCTTAGTCTCCGGCGGGTTTAGCTCCTACAATGAGCAGTTCTTC
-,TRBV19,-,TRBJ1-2,CASKPDADDYGYTF,TGTGCCAGTAAGCCCGATGCTGATGACTATGGCTACACCTTC
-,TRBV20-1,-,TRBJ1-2,CSASRGMDGYTF,TGCAGTGCCAGTCGGGGAATGGATGGCTACACCTTC
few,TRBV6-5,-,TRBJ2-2,CASSGWTGELFF,TGTGCCAGCTCAGGGTGGACCGGGGAGCTGTTTTTT
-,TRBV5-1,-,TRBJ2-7,CASSLEVGPRGIYEQYF,TGCGCCAGCAGCTTGGAAGTAGGGCCGAGGGGGATCTACGAGCAGTACTTC
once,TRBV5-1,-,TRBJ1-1,CASSFRAGNPEAFF,TGCGCCAGCAGCTTTAGGGCAGGGAATCCTGAAGCTTTCTTT
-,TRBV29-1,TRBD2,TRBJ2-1,CSVGGLAGVNYNEQFF,TGCAGCGTTGGGGGACTAGCGGGAGTCAACTACAATGAGCAGTTCTTC
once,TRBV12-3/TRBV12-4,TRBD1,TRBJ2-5,CASSLTGAETQYF,TGTGCCAGCAGCCTGACAGGGGCGGAGACCCAGTACTTC
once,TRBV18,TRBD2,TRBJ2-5,CASSPRTGGRETQYF,TGTGCCAGCTCACCACGAACGGGAGGGCGGGAGACCCAGTACTTC
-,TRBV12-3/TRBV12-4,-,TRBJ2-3,CASSSLSTDTQYF,TGTGCCAGCAGCTCCCTAAGCACAGATACGCAGTATTTT
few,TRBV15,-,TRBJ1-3,CATSRDRATGNTIYF,TGTGCCACCAGCAGAGACAGGGCAACTGGAAACACCATATATTTT
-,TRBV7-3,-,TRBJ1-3,CASSATASSGNTIYF,TGTGCCAGCAGTGCGACAGCATCTTCTGGAAACACCATATATTTT
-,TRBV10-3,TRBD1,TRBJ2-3,CAISGHRDRLTDTQYF,TGTGCCATCAGTGGACACCGGGACAGGCTCACAGATACGCAGTATTTT
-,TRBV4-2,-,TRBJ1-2,CASSQLDFYGYTF,TGTGCCAGCAGCCAACTGGACTTCTATGGCTACACCTTC
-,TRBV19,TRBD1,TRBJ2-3,CASSGTGGSPDTQYF,TGTGCCAGTAGTGGGACAGGGGGCTCTCCAGATACGCAGTATTTT
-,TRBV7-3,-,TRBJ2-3,CASSPRLDTDTQYF,TGTGCCAGCAGCCCCCGATTAGATACAGATACGCAGTATTTT
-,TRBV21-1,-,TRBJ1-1,CASSPRDRRTEAFF,TGTGCCAGCAGCCCCCGGGACAGGAGGACTGAAGCTTTCTTT
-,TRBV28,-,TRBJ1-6,CASSSPNSPLHF,TGTGCCAGCAGTTCCCCAAATTCACCCCTCCACTTT